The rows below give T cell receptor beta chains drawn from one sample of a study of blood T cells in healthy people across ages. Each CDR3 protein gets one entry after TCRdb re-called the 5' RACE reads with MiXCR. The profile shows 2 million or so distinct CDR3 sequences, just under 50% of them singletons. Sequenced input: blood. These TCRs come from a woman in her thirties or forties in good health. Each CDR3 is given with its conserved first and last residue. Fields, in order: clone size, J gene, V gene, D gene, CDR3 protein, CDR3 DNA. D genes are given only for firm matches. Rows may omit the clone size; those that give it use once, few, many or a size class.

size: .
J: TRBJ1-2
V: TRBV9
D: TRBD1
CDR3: CASSGRELSGTANYGYTF
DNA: TGTGCCAGCAGCGGAAGGGAACTCTCCGGGACAGCTAACTATGGCTACACCTTC

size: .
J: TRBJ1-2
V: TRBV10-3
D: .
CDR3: CAISERWGNGYTF
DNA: TGTGCCATCAGTGAGCGATGGGGGAATGGCTACACCTTC

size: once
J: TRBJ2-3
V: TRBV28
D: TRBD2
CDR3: CASSLSAGGSPDTQYF
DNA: TGTGCCAGCAGTTTATCCGCGGGGGGCTCACCGGATACGCAGTATTTT

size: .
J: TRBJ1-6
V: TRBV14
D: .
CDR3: CASSQVTGGRSPLHF
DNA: TGTGCCAGCAGCCAAGTCACCGGGGGCCGGTCACCCCTCCACTTT

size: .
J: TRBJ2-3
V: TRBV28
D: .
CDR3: CASSSSRPSDTQYF
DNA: TGTGCCAGCAGTTCCTCAAGACCGTCAGATACGCAGTATTTT

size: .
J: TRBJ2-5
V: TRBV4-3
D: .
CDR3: CASSERRENYVETQYF
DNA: TGCGCCAGCAGCGAGCGAAGGGAGAATTATGTAGAGACCCAGTACTTC

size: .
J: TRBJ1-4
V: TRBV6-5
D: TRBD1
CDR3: CASSYIRGQGNEKLFF
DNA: TGTGCCAGCAGTTACATACGGGGACAGGGAAACGAAAAACTGTTTTTT

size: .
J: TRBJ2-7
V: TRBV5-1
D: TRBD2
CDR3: CASSSGTSGGVAYEQYF
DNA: TGCGCCAGCAGCTCTGGGACTAGCGGGGGGGTAGCCTACGAGCAGTACTTC

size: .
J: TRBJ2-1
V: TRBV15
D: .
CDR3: CATSRDTLLTAYNEQFF
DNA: TGTGCCACCAGCAGAGATACGCTGTTGACAGCCTACAATGAGCAGTTCTTC

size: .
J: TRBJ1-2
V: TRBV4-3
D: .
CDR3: CASSQDLRDNYGYTF
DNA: TGCGCCAGCAGCCAAGATCTAAGGGACAATTATGGCTACACCTTC

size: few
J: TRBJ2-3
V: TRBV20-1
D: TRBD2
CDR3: CSARAGRTSGGSSTDTQYF
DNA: TGCAGTGCTAGAGCTGGAAGAACTAGCGGGGGGTCTAGCACAGATACGCAGTATTTT

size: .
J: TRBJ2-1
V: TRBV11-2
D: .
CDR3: CASSPVGGARVHEQFF
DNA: TGTGCCAGCAGCCCAGTGGGGGGGGCGCGTGTCCATGAGCAGTTCTTC

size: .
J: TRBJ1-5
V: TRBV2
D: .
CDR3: CASRRHTGMDQPQHF
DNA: TGTGCCAGCAGACGCCACACAGGGATGGATCAGCCCCAGCATTTT

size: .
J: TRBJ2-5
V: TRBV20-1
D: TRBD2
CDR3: CSARVAGSIETQYF
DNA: TGCAGTGCTAGAGTAGCGGGTAGCATAGAGACCCAGTACTTC

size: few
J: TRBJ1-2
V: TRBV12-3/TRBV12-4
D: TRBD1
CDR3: CASSDPGQGVYGYTF
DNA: TGTGCCAGCAGCGATCCCGGACAGGGGGTTTATGGCTACACCTTC

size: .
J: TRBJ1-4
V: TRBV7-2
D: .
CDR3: CASSPQGRSEKLFF
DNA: TGTGCCAGCAGCCCTCAGGGGCGGAGTGAAAAACTGTTTTTT

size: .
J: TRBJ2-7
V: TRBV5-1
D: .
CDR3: CASSWTNRAGYEQYF
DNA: TGCGCCAGCAGCTGGACGAACAGGGCTGGCTACGAGCAGTACTTC

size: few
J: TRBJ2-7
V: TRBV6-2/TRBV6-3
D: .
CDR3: CASRRRGITYEQYF
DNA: TGTGCCAGCCGCCGACGGGGAATCACCTACGAGCAGTACTTC

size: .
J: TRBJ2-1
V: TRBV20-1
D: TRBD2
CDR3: CSAGTSGRYNEQFF
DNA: TGCAGTGCTGGGACTAGCGGGCGCTACAATGAGCAGTTCTTC

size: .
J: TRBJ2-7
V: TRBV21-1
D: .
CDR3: CASTHPGQGAHEQYF
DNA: TGTGCCAGCACCCACCCGGGACAGGGGGCCCACGAGCAGTACTTC

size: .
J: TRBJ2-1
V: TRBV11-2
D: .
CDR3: CASSRRDGSYNEQFF
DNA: TGTGCCAGCAGCCGCCGGGACGGATCCTACAATGAGCAGTTCTTC

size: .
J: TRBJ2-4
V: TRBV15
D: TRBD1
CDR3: CATSMDRGPKNIQYF
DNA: TGTGCCACCAGCATGGACAGGGGGCCCAAAAACATTCAGTACTTC

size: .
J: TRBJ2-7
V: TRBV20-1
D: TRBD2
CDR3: CSARTHVGLAYEQYF
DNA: TGCAGTGCTAGAACTCACGTGGGACTAGCCTACGAGCAGTACTTC

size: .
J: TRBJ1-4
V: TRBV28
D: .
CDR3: CASSPSGRLEEKLFF
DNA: TGTGCCAGCAGTCCCTCGGGCAGGCTGGAAGAAAAACTGTTTTTT

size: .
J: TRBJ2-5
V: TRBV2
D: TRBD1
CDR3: CASSEVDYGQGLYVQYF
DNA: TGTGCCAGCAGTGAAGTGGATTATGGACAGGGGCTCTACGTGCAGTACTTC

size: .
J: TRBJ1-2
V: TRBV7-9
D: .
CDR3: CASSFGFGDYGYTF
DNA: TGTGCCAGCAGCTTTGGGTTCGGCGACTATGGCTACACCTTC

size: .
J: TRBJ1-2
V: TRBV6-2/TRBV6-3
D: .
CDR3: CASSRQARMNGYTF
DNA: TGTGCCAGCAGCCGACAGGCCCGGATGAATGGCTACACCTTC

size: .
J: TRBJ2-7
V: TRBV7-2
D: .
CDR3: CASSLDRRRSYEQYF
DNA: TGTGCCAGCAGCTTAGACAGGCGACGGTCCTACGAGCAGTACTTC

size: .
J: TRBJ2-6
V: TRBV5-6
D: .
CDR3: CASRSYRSGANVLTF
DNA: TGTGCCAGCAGGAGTTATCGGTCTGGGGCCAACGTCCTGACTTTC

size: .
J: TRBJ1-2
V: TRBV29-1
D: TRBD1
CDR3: CSVGDRGDGYTF
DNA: TGCAGCGTTGGCGACAGGGGGGATGGCTACACCTTC

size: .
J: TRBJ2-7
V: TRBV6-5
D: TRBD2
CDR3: CASSPEQRGYEQYF
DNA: TGTGCCAGCAGCCCCGAACAGCGGGGTTACGAGCAGTACTTC

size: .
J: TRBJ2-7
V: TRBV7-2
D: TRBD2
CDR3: CASSLGGGSHEQYF
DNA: TGTGCCAGCAGCTTAGGGGGGGGGTCCCACGAGCAGTACTTC

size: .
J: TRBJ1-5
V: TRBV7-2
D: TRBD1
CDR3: CASSGGQVNQPQHF
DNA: TGTGCCAGCAGCGGGGGACAGGTCAATCAGCCCCAGCATTTT

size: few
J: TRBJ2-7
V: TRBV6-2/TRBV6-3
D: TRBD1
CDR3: CASSYRDRASYEQYF
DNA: TGTGCCAGCAGTTACCGGGACAGGGCATCCTACGAGCAGTACTTC